This entry concerns a single T cell receptor beta chain. The data belong to a study of blood T cell repertoires in COVID-19. Study-wide background: The analysed material was cDNA or gDNA that came from T cells, B-cell-depleted T cells, or PBMCs.

The V gene end was trimmed by 10 bases and the J gene end by 5 bases; junction bases not matched to a gene: 7. Germline V gene data show CDR1 as WSHSY and CDR2 as SAAADI. This CDR3 region has 14 residues. In the authors' methods: Nucleated cell number was recorded as an estimate derived from reference gene primer amplification. Using immunoSEQ multiplex PCR, the repertoire was profiled, and TCRdb retains in-frame clones only, with some absent. V and J calls and clone size follow that table, whereas D and trimming were derived from the DNA. The data show about 170,000 clones, around 87% seen once. The gene calls are TRBV10-2 and TRBJ2-1, with 11 bases lining up with TRBD2. The sample taken for sequencing was peripheral blood. The clonotype comes from a woman older than 75 in a cohort sampled during active or convalescent COVID-19. Here the CDR3 reads CATLSGGAHNEQFF. The CDR3 bases are TGCGCCACCCTTAGCGGGGGGGCCCACAATGAGCAGTTCTTC.